These 13 T cell receptor beta chains came from one sample sequenced in a study of shared clonotypes between healthy human individuals (dated by TCRdb to 2018 to 2020). Library generation was performed with the immunoSEQ multiplex PCR assay. Imported from immuneACCESS, the table was reduced by TCRdb to in-frame sequences with V and J called. These copies leave out some clones; in studies compared against another copy, an unresolved V gene accounts for under half, and the cause of the remainder is not known. Recorded for this sample are 500,000 or so clones; about 96% of them occurred a single time. Together, the top ten hold about 0.068% of the sample. Material: naive CD4+ T cells sorted from blood. The sample's cell subset or site label, decoded: CD45RA+ positively selected. The receptors shown here come from a woman in her twenties or thirties in good health.

The rearrangement links TRBV6-1 to TRBJ2-3; no clear D gene. The germline V gene has CDR1 MNHNS and CDR2 SASEGT. The V end was cut by 7 bases, the J end by 0 bases, with 14 bases between. CDR3 length equals 15 residues. CDR3 residues: CASTQQRPSTDTQYF. The CDR3 bases are TGTGCCAGCACCCAACAACGACCTAGCACAGATACGCAGTATTTT.

As to this clone: This specimen includes other DNA sequences encoding the same CDR3. The rearrangement joins TRBV18 to TRBJ2-7; a possible D gene is TRBD1 (5 bases). The germline V and J ends were trimmed by 1 base and 1 base, with 5 bases remaining between them. The CDR3 runs 13 residues. CDR1 is KGHSH and CDR2 is LQKENI in the germline V gene. The CDR3 nucleotides read TGTGCCAGCTCACCACAGGGGTCCTACGAGCAGTACTTC. Its translation: CASSPQGSYEQYF.

This chain uses TRBV6-5 with TRBJ2-1; tentatively, D is TRBD2 (6 bases). The germline V gene has CDR1 MNHEY and CDR2 SVGAGI. The V and J ends lost 2 bases and 3 bases respectively, with 14 bases between them. This CDR3 is 16 amino acids long. The CDR3 nucleotides read TGTGCCAGCAGTTACGAGGGGACTGGAAACTACAATGAGCAGTTCTTC. Protein product: CASSYEGTGNYNEQFF.

The V call is TRBV7-2, the J call TRBJ1-4; D possibly corresponds to TRBD1 (5 bases). Trimming took off 4 bases at V and 3 bases at J, with 18 bases between the two ends. CDR1 and CDR2 (germline): SGHTA, FQGNSA. This CDR3 contains 17 residues. The CDR3 DNA reads TGTGCCAGCAGCTCCAACCTATTGGGCAGGGCTAATGAAAAACTGTTTTTT. Amino acid sequence: CASSSNLLGRANEKLFF.

The chain employs TRBV7-2 and TRBJ2-2; D remains ambiguous. CDR3 length: 13 residues. The germline V gene has CDR1 SGHTA and CDR2 FQGNSA. With 1 base removed from V and 6 bases from J, the gap between germline ends came to 6 bases. The CDR3 spells CASSLVTAGELFF. CDR3 sequence (DNA): TGTGCCAGCAGCTTAGTAACCGCCGGGGAGCTGTTTTTT. The variable domain in full, with the rest retrieved from reference TRBV7-2 and TRBJ2-2, is GAGVSQSPSNKVTEKGKDVELRCDPISGHTALYWYRQSLGQGLEFLIYFQGNSAPDKSGLPSDRFSAERTGGSVSTLTIQRTQQEDSAVYLCASSLVTAGELFFGEGSRLTVL.

The count of this clone is one. DNA for the CDR3: TGTGCCATCACCGCGACAGGGTTCGGCCCCCGCTACGAGCAGTACTTC. Translated, it gives CAITATGFGPRYEQYF. The chain recombines TRBV10-3 with TRBJ2-7; TRBD1 agrees at 7 bases. This CDR3 contains 16 residues. The junction had 15 bases not matched to a gene; V was cut back by 7 bases and J by 3 bases. The germline V gene encodes CDR1 ENHRY and CDR2 SYGVKD.

The rearrangement links TRBV27 to TRBJ2-7; D is unclear. V dropped 1 base and J dropped 2 bases, with 12 bases sitting between them. The CDR3 spans 15 residues. Germline V gene lookup returns CDR1 MNHEY and CDR2 SMNVEV (reference sequence). The CDR3 sequence: CASSLYPGHTYEQYF. The CDR3, as DNA: TGTGCCAGCAGTTTATACCCCGGTCACACCTACGAGCAGTACTTC.

The chain has TRBV28 and TRBJ2-1, with 7 positions matching TRBD2. The CDR3 has 15 amino acids. CDR1 MDHEN and CDR2 SYDVKM come from the germline V gene. Losses at the gene ends were 0 bases for V and 3 bases for J; bases not matched to a gene: 2. The DNA of the CDR3 is TGTGCCAGCAGTTTATGGCCTAGCGGCTACAATGAGCAGTTCTTC. Translating it yields CASSLWPSGYNEQFF.

The V call is TRBV18, the J call TRBJ2-3; TRBD2 is a possible D gene (6 bases). The V and J ends lost 5 bases and 0 bases respectively, with 9 bases between them. Germline V gives CDR1 KGHSH, CDR2 LQKENI. The CDR3 contains 14 residues. Here the CDR3 reads CASSVAESTDTQYF. The CDR3 bases are TGTGCCAGCTCAGTAGCGGAAAGCACAGATACGCAGTATTTT.

Comments on this clone: The junction departs from the called germline gene at one end, perhaps through a read error. This chain uses TRBV4-1 with TRBJ2-1, with no clear D. In germline, CDR1 is MGHRA, CDR2 YSYEKL. This CDR3 region has 14 residues. The chain's CDR3 is CASSTPPSSNEQFF. CDR3 coding DNA: TGCGCCAGCAGTACACCCCCATCCTCCAATGAGCAGTTCTTC.

There are a few counts of this clone. The genes are TRBV30 and TRBJ2-7, with 10 bases identical to TRBD2. This CDR3 comprises 13 residues. V shed 3 bases and J 4 bases; nucleotides not matched to a gene: 3. In germline, CDR1 is GTSNPN, CDR2 SVGIG (reference sequence). CDR3 loop: CAWSEAGGYEQYF. The DNA of the CDR3 is TGTGCCTGGAGCGAAGCGGGAGGGTACGAGCAGTACTTC.

CDR3 loop: CASSVSSTHTQYF. The CDR3 nucleotides are TGTGCCAGTAGCGTTTCGAGTACTCATACGCAGTATTTT. The chain links TRBV19 to TRBJ2-3; D is uncertain. The CDR3 is 13 amino acids. Germline values: CDR1 LNHDA, CDR2 SQIVND (reference sequence). The V end was cut by 6 bases, the J end by 7 bases, with 14 bases between.

Concerning this clone: The sample has other DNA sequences that encode this CDR3 too. This rearrangement joins TRBV18 to TRBJ2-1; tentatively, D is TRBD2 (6 bases). V lost 6 bases and J 1 base, leaving 13 bases between the germline ends. CDR1 KGHSH and CDR2 LQKENI come from the germline V gene. The CDR3 extends over 15 amino acids. The CDR3 sequence is CASSPGEGSYNEQFF. As DNA, the CDR3 is TGTGCCAGCTCTCCGGGAGAGGGGTCCTACAATGAGCAGTTCTTC.